Each of the 9 T cell receptor beta chains below was sequenced from the same sample in a study of graft-versus-host responses after intestinal transplantation. Grafts had their tissue processed, releasing intraepithelial and lamina propria lymphocytes. Sequenced by immunoSEQ multiplex PCR; TCRdb stores in-frame clones only, minus some. The sample comprises about 37,000 clones, 87% of which are singletons, and roughly 18% rests with the top ten. This material consisted of ileum tissue, taken about 200 days after intestinal transplant. The receptors shown here come from a human patient who received an intestinal transplant, so some T cells may come from the graft donor.

V is TRBV4-2 and J is TRBJ1-4; the D gene is possibly TRBD1 (5 bases). Germline values: CDR1 LGHNA, CDR2 YNFKEQ. V lost 2 bases and J lost 3, with 13 bases in between. The CDR3 covers 16 residues. Here the CDR3 DNA reads TGTGCCAGCAGCCAACATAGAGGGGACTCTAATGAAAAACTGTTTTTT. It codes for CASSQHRGDSNEKLFF.

J is TRBJ2-2 and V is TRBV5-6, with TRBD2 matching 7 bases. Germline V lookup: CDR1 SGHDT, CDR2 YYEEEE. The CDR3 consists of 17 residues. Germline trimming cut 4 bases from V and 3 bases from J; bases unmatched to any gene: 12. The CDR3 sequence is CASSELLAARDTGELFF. As DNA, the CDR3 is TGTGCCAGCAGCGAGCTTCTAGCGGCCCGTGACACCGGGGAGCTGTTTTTT.

The chain combines TRBV30 with TRBJ2-3, with a weak D call TRBD1 (5 bases). CDR1 and CDR2 from the germline V gene are GTSNPN and SVGIG (reference sequence). This CDR3 contains 12 residues. Trimming left V 2 bases short and J 12 bases short, with 15 bases between. The CDR3 DNA follows: TGTGCCTGGAGTCCTGACAGTATCAAACAGTATTTT. It specifies CAWSPDSIKQYF.

This clone ranks as medium-sized. This rearrangement joins TRBV15 to TRBJ2-7; D is undetermined. Germline CDR1 LNHNV, CDR2 YYDKDF (reference sequence). The CDR3 contains 11 residues. Trimming stripped 4 bases from V and 3 bases from J, with 4 bases between. The CDR3 DNA reads as TGTGCCACCAGCAACGACTACGAGCAGTACTTC. Translation gives CATSNDYEQYF.

The chain couples TRBV6-5 to TRBJ2-1; 7 bases map to TRBD2. CDR3 length equals 14 residues. The V gene end was trimmed by 5 bases and the J gene end by 2 bases; junction bases not matched to a gene: 3. Germline lookup yields CDR1 MNHEY and CDR2 SVGAGI. CDR3 coding DNA: TGTGCCAGCAGTCCCGGGACTACCTACAATGAGCAGTTCTTC. Translation: CASSPGTTYNEQFF.

The gene calls are TRBV19 and TRBJ1-5; D gene unclear. Trimming removed 3 bases at V and 1 base at J, with 7 bases between. Per germline, CDR1 LNHDA and CDR2 SQIVND (reference sequence). CDR3 length: 14 amino acids. The CDR3 protein is CASSIFGSNQPQHF. In DNA form, the CDR3 reads TGTGCCAGTAGTATTTTTGGGAGCAATCAGCCCCAGCATTTT.

The V and J genes are TRBV28 and TRBJ2-1; the match to TRBD2 covers 10 bases. The CDR3 runs to 15 residues. Germline CDR1 reads MDHEN; CDR2 reads SYDVKM. V trimming: 1 base; J trimming: 6 bases; junction bases outside the gene matches: 3. The CDR3 protein is CASSLSGLAFNEQFF. CDR3 coding DNA: TGTGCCAGCAGTTTATCGGGACTAGCGTTCAATGAGCAGTTCTTC.

This chain joins TRBV4-2 and TRBJ2-2; the D gene is possibly TRBD1 (6 bases). The V gene lost 0 bases and the J gene lost 0 bases, with 11 bases spanning the gap. The CDR3 contains 17 residues. The V gene's germline CDR1 is LGHNA and CDR2 YNFKEQ. CDR3 sequence reads: CASSQETAGANTGELFF. The CDR3 bases are TGTGCCAGCAGCCAAGAAACGGCAGGGGCGAACACCGGGGAGCTGTTTTTT.

The chain uses TRBV11-2 and TRBJ2-3; TRBD1 or TRBD2 may be the D gene (5 bases each). V was clipped by 5 bases and J by 3 bases, with 15 bases between them. CDR3 length: 15 amino acids. Germline CDR1 is SGHAT and CDR2 is FQNNGV. The CDR3 coding sequence is TGTGCCAGCAGCGTCAGACCGGGGCGGACAGATACGCAGTATTTT. This translates into CASSVRPGRTDTQYF.